This is a list of T cell receptor beta chains from one sample in a study of Ad26.COV2.S vaccination and SARS-CoV-2 variants. Only in-frame clones appear in the TCRdb table, and some are missing; sequencing was by immunoSEQ multiplex PCR. The profile shows hundreds of thousands of clones, around 87% of them singletons. The source material was peripheral blood, sampled in a trial of Ad26.COV2.S vaccine versus placebo. These receptors all come from a person between 18 and 65 years old who received the Ad26.COV2.S COVID-19 vaccine or a placebo. Both conserved end residues are part of each CDR3. A D gene is named only where the DNA matches it firmly. The listing skips clone size in some rows; elsewhere it reads once, few, many or a size class.

TRBD1,NA,TRBV12-5,TRBJ1-6,CASGSPRGQGNSPLHF,TGTGCTAGTGGTTCGCCCCGGGGACAGGGTAATTCACCCCTCCACTTT
TRBD1,NA,TRBV6-6,TRBJ2-3,CASSYDRATDTQYF,TGTGCCAGCAGTTACGACAGGGCCACAGATACGCAGTATTTT
TRBD2,NA,TRBV4-1,TRBJ2-2,CASSRGSSGGNTGELFF,TGCGCCAGCAGCCGCGGGTCTAGCGGGGGTAACACCGGGGAGCTGTTTTTT
NA,NA,TRBV6-5,TRBJ1-2,CASSYWGAQGYTF,TGTGCCAGCAGTTACTGGGGGGCGCAGGGCTACACCTTC
TRBD1,NA,TRBV29-1,TRBJ1-5,CSVSYRGDQPQHF,TGCAGCGTGAGCTACAGGGGGGACCAGCCCCAGCATTTT
NA,NA,TRBV30,TRBJ2-5,CAWSSGVQPQGTQYF,TGTGCCTGGAGCTCCGGTGTTCAGCCACAAGGGACCCAGTACTTC
NA,NA,TRBV6-1,TRBJ1-4,CASSEMGEKLFF,TGTGCCAGCAGTGAAATGGGTGAAAAACTGTTTTTT
NA,once,TRBV30,TRBJ1-1,CAWSVGVLNTEAFF,TGTGCCTGGAGTGTAGGGGTCCTGAACACTGAAGCTTTCTTT
NA,few,TRBV30,TRBJ1-2,CAWGGYGYTF,TGTGCCTGGGGAGGGTATGGCTACACCTTC
NA,NA,TRBV10-1,TRBJ1-2,CASSEEGYGYTF,TGCGCCAGCAGTGAGGAAGGCTATGGCTACACCTTC
NA,once,TRBV27,TRBJ2-3,CASSYSSTDTQYF,TGTGCCAGCAGTTATTCTAGCACAGATACGCAGTATTTT
NA,NA,TRBV5-1,TRBJ2-7,CASRVRGGNSYEQYF,TGCGCCAGCAGAGTGAGGGGGGGTAACTCCTACGAGCAGTACTTC
TRBD2,NA,TRBV5-4,TRBJ2-1,CASSPPGGEGYNEQFF,TGTGCCAGCAGCCCACCCGGGGGGGAGGGCTACAATGAGCAGTTCTTC
TRBD1,NA,TRBV3-1/TRBV3-2,TRBJ1-5,CASTLIPTGKNQPQHF,TGTGCCAGCACCCTGATCCCGACAGGGAAGAATCAGCCCCAGCATTTT
NA,few,TRBV19,TRBJ1-1,CASSPPGRPGTEAFF,TGTGCCAGTAGTCCCCCCGGCAGGCCCGGCACTGAAGCTTTCTTT
NA,NA,TRBV27,TRBJ2-1,CASRITWTNSYNEQFF,TGTGCCAGCAGAATAACCTGGACAAACTCCTACAATGAGCAGTTCTTC
NA,NA,TRBV6-5,TRBJ1-1,CASSYSAGTTEAFF,TGTGCCAGCAGTTACTCCGCCGGAACTACTGAAGCTTTCTTT
NA,NA,TRBV4-1,TRBJ2-5,CASSQGGSKQRMSQETQYF,TGCGCCAGCAGCCAAGGGGGGTCGAAACAGAGGATGAGTCAAGAGACCCAGTACTTC
NA,NA,TRBV7-8,TRBJ2-2,CASSLVRGLDGELFF,TGTGCCAGCAGCTTAGTGCGGGGGCTCGACGGGGAGCTGTTTTTT
NA,NA,TRBV10-3,TRBJ1-5,CAISGQENSNQPQHF,TGTGCCATCAGTGGACAGGAGAATAGCAATCAGCCCCAGCATTTT
NA,NA,TRBV11-2,TRBJ1-2,CASSSSWYGYTF,TGTGCCAGCAGCTCTAGTTGGTATGGCTACACCTTC
TRBD2,NA,TRBV10-3,TRBJ2-7,CAIRRHHEMSRGGESYEQYF,TGTGCCATCAGGCGACACCACGAAATGTCCCGCGGGGGAGAGTCCTACGAGCAGTACTTC
NA,once,TRBV6-5,TRBJ2-4,CASRGAAENIQYF,TGTGCCAGCAGGGGGGCCGCGGAAAACATTCAGTACTTC
TRBD2,once,TRBV27,TRBJ2-3,CASSFLLGLAGGPEDTQYF,TGTGCCAGCAGTTTTCTCCTGGGACTAGCGGGGGGGCCGGAAGATACGCAGTATTTT
TRBD1,once,TRBV20-1,TRBJ2-7,CSASVRVGQGTYEQYF,TGCAGTGCTAGTGTCAGGGTAGGACAGGGGACCTACGAGCAGTACTTC
NA,NA,TRBV27,TRBJ2-1,CASTDRSSYNEQFF,TGTGCCAGCACTGACCGAAGCTCCTACAATGAGCAGTTCTTC
NA,NA,TRBV30,TRBJ2-2,CAWNPPPTGELFF,TGTGCCTGGAACCCTCCTCCCACCGGGGAGCTGTTTTTT
NA,NA,TRBV9,TRBJ1-4,CASSVASWEGEKLFF,TGTGCCAGCAGCGTAGCTTCATGGGAAGGGGAAAAACTGTTTTTT
NA,NA,TRBV11-3,TRBJ1-6,CASSLGGNSPLHF,TGTGCCAGCAGCCTAGGGGGGAATTCACCCCTCCACTTT
NA,NA,TRBV6-6,TRBJ1-1,CASSYTAQGLGTFF,TGTGCCAGCAGTTACACGGCGCAGGGATTAGGGACTTTCTTT
NA,once,TRBV15,TRBJ1-4,CATSRDSGDNEKLFF,TGTGCCACCAGCAGAGATTCTGGAGATAATGAAAAACTGTTTTTT
NA,NA,TRBV9,TRBJ2-3,CASSVGVASDTQYF,TGTGCCAGCAGCGTAGGAGTAGCTTCAGATACGCAGTATTTT
NA,NA,TRBV11-2,TRBJ1-4,CASSLEMGGTNEKLFF,TGTGCCAGCAGCCTCGAGATGGGGGGCACTAATGAAAAACTGTTTTTT
NA,NA,TRBV2,TRBJ1-4,CASSGRRGSNEKLFF,TGTGCCAGCAGTGGCCGACGGGGCTCAAATGAAAAACTGTTTTTT
TRBD1,NA,TRBV7-8,TRBJ1-2,CASSYDRAANYGYTF,TGTGCCAGCAGCTATGACAGGGCCGCTAACTATGGCTACACCTTC
NA,NA,TRBV9,TRBJ1-4,CASAVGPVEATNEKLFF,TGTGCCAGCGCCGTAGGGCCCGTAGAGGCAACTAATGAAAAACTGTTTTTT
TRBD1,NA,TRBV9,TRBJ1-6,CASRGQAELHF,TGTGCCAGTCGGGGACAGGCGGAGCTCCACTTT
NA,NA,TRBV5-8,TRBJ1-1,CASSLPILTEAFF,TGTGCCAGCAGCTTACCCATCCTTACTGAAGCTTTCTTT
NA,few,TRBV6-4,TRBJ1-5,CASSDRENQPQHF,TGTGCCAGCAGTGACAGGGAAAATCAGCCCCAGCATTTT
NA,NA,TRBV19,TRBJ1-3,CASSRQRQSSGNTIYF,TGTGCCAGTAGTCGGCAAAGGCAAAGCTCTGGAAACACCATATATTTT
NA,NA,TRBV3-1/TRBV3-2,TRBJ1-4,CASSQNGINEKLFF,TGTGCCAGCAGCCAGAATGGGATAAATGAAAAACTGTTTTTT
NA,once,TRBV4-3,TRBJ2-2,CASSHQGGYTGELFF,TGCGCCAGCAGCCATCAGGGGGGGTACACCGGGGAGCTGTTTTTT
TRBD2,NA,TRBV19,TRBJ2-1,CASRTQAGLAGLEQFF,TGTGCCAGTAGAACCCAAGCGGGACTAGCGGGGTTGGAGCAGTTCTTC
TRBD1,NA,TRBV7-9,TRBJ1-1,CASSLGTGKRDTEAFF,TGTGCCAGCAGCTTGGGGACAGGGAAAAGGGACACTGAAGCTTTCTTT
NA,NA,TRBV5-5,TRBJ1-6,CASSWGAKNNSPLHF,TGTGCCAGCAGCTGGGGGGCGAAGAATAATTCACCCCTCCACTTT
TRBD1,once,TRBV19,TRBJ2-7,CASSALGQISYEQYF,TGTGCCAGTAGTGCCTTGGGACAGATCTCCTACGAGCAGTACTTC
TRBD2,NA,TRBV18,TRBJ2-1,CASSPGRGGYNEQFF,TGTGCCAGCTCACCCGGGCGGGGGGGCTACAATGAGCAGTTCTTC
TRBD1,NA,TRBV30,TRBJ1-1,CAWSPPTGGNTEAFF,TGTGCCTGGAGTCCCCCGACAGGGGGGAACACTGAAGCTTTCTTT
NA,NA,TRBV5-1,TRBJ1-6,CASSLVGETYNSPLHF,TGCGCCAGCAGCTTGGTCGGGGAAACCTATAATTCACCCCTCCACTTT
NA,NA,TRBV30,TRBJ1-6,CAWRDSYNSPLHF,TGTGCCTGGAGGGACTCCTATAATTCACCCCTCCACTTT
TRBD1,NA,TRBV11-1,TRBJ2-7,CASSLTGGYEQYF,TGTGCCAGCAGCCTGACAGGGGGCTACGAGCAGTACTTC
NA,NA,TRBV9,TRBJ2-7,CASSVDSPSPQYF,TGTGCCAGCAGCGTAGACTCTCCCAGTCCGCAGTACTTC